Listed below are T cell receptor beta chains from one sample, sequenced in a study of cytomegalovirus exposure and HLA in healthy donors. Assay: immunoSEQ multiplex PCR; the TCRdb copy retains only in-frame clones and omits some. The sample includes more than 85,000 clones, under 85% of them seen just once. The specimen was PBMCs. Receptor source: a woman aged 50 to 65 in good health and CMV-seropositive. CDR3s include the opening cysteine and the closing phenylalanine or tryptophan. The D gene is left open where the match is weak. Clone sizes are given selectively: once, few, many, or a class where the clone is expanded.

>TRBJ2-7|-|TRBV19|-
CASSIAGAGYEQYF
TGTGCCAGTAGTATAGCGGGAGCGGGCTACGAGCAGTACTTC
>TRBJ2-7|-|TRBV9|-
CASSAAPGLTYEQYF
TGTGCCAGCAGCGCCGCCCCAGGACTCACCTACGAGCAGTACTTC
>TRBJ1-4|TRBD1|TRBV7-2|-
CASSPQKTGGNEKLFF
TGTGCCAGCAGCCCTCAGAAGACAGGGGGGAATGAAAAACTGTTTTTT
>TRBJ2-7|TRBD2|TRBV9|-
CASSGTSGVGEQYF
TGTGCCAGCAGCGGGACTAGCGGGGTCGGTGAGCAGTACTTC
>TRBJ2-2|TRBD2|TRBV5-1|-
CASSLGTSVMEVGELFF
TGCGCCAGCAGCTTGGGGACTAGCGTGATGGAGGTCGGGGAGCTGTTTTTT
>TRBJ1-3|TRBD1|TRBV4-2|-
CASSLRDRGRLRNTIYF
TGTGCCAGCAGCCTCCGGGACAGGGGGCGGTTAAGAAACACCATATATTTT
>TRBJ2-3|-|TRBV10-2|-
CASSEGGPADTQYF
TGCGCCAGCAGTGAGGGGGGCCCCGCAGATACGCAGTATTTT
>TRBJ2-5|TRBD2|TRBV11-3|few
CASSSGLAGGSPETQYF
TGTGCCAGCAGCTCGGGACTAGCGGGGGGTTCCCCAGAGACCCAGTACTTC
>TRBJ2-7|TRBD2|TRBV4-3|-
CASSQGASGTYEQYF
TGCGCCAGCAGCCAGGGCGCTAGCGGCACCTACGAGCAGTACTTC
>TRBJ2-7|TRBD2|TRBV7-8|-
CASSPRGGSYEQYF
TGTGCCAGCAGCCCCCGGGGCGGGAGCTACGAGCAGTACTTC
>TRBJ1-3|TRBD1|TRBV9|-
CASSAGTGVSGNTIYF
TGTGCCAGCAGCGCCGGGACAGGGGTCTCTGGAAACACCATATATTTT
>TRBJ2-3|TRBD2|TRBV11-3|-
CASPSGTSTDTQYF
TGTGCCAGCCCTAGCGGGACTAGCACAGATACGCAGTATTTT
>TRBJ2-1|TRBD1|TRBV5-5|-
CASSQGGDEQFF
TGTGCCAGCAGCCAAGGGGGCGATGAGCAGTTCTTC
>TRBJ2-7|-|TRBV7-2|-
CASSSSTASYEQYF
TGTGCCAGCAGCTCCTCGACTGCCTCCTACGAGCAGTACTTC
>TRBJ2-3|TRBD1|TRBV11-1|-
CASGDGTGLDTQYF
TGTGCCAGCGGCGACGGGACAGGGTTGGATACGCAGTATTTT
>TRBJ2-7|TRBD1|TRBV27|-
CASRLGTGYSEQYF
TGTGCCAGCCGCCTGGGGACAGGGTACTCCGAGCAGTACTTC
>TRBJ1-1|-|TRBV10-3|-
CAISEGRGQGNTEAFF
TGTGCCATCAGTGAGGGAAGGGGCCAAGGGAACACTGAAGCTTTCTTT
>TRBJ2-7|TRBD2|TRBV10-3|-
CAISATGTSGSYEQYF
TGTGCCATCAGCGCAACCGGGACTAGCGGCTCCTACGAGCAGTACTTC
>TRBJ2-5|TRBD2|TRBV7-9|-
CASSGRAKETQYF
TGTGCCAGCAGCGGGAGGGCCAAAGAGACCCAGTACTTC
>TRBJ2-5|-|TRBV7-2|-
CASSLESEETQYF
TGTGCCAGCAGCTTAGAATCGGAGGAGACCCAGTACTTC
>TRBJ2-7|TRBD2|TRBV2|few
CASSEAAVPSGEQYF
TGTGCCAGCAGTGAAGCGGCCGTACCTAGCGGGGAGCAGTACTTC
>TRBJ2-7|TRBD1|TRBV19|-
CARRSRTGAIYEQYF
TGTGCCAGAAGATCCCGGACAGGGGCTATCTACGAGCAGTACTTC
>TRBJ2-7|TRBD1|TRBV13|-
CASSFSQGARYEQYF
TGTGCCAGCAGCTTCTCACAGGGGGCGCGTTACGAGCAGTACTTC
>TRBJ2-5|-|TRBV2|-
CASSEEQQETQYF
TGTGCCAGCAGTGAAGAACAGCAAGAGACCCAGTACTTC
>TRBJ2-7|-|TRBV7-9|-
CASSFGQGNDEQYF
TGTGCCAGCAGCTTTGGCCAGGGGAACGACGAGCAGTACTTC
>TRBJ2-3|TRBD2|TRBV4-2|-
CASSQGAELAGPPSTQYF
TGTGCCAGCAGCCAAGGGGCGGAGCTAGCGGGGCCCCCCAGTACGCAGTATTTT
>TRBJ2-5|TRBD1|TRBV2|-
CASRAVQGLGEETQYF
TGTGCCAGCAGAGCCGTACAGGGGCTGGGCGAAGAGACCCAGTACTTC
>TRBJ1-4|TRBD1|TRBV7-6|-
CASSPGQGTLFF
TGTGCCAGCAGCCCTGGACAGGGCACTCTGTTTTTT
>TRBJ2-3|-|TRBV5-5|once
CASSLDIDTQYF
TGTGCCAGCAGCTTGGATATCGATACGCAGTATTTT
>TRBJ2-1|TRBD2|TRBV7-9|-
CASTVGSGRVSYNEQFF
TGTGCCAGCACCGTTGGTAGCGGGAGGGTCTCCTACAATGAGCAGTTCTTC
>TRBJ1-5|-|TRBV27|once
CASSLTWARGPQHF
TGTGCCAGCAGTCTTACATGGGCCCGGGGGCCCCAGCATTTT
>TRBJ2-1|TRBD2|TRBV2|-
CASSGGGRYEQFF
TGTGCCAGCAGTGGGGGGGGAAGGTATGAGCAGTTCTTC
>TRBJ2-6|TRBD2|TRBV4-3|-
CASSQDWGGGAATSGANVLTF
TGCGCCAGCAGCCAAGATTGGGGGGGAGGAGCGGCGACCTCTGGGGCCAACGTCCTGACTTTC
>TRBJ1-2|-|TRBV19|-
CASSILPLGPYGYTF
TGTGCCAGTAGTATCCTCCCGTTGGGGCCCTATGGCTACACCTTC
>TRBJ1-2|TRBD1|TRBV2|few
CASSLLGQWGYGYTF
TGTGCCAGCAGCCTATTGGGACAGTGGGGATATGGCTACACCTTC
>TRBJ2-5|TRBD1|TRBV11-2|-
CASSPTGSYQETQYF
TGTGCCAGCAGCCCGACAGGGTCCTACCAAGAGACCCAGTACTTC
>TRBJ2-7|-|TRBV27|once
CASSPERPTYEQYF
TGTGCCAGCAGTCCCGAGCGTCCTACCTACGAGCAGTACTTC
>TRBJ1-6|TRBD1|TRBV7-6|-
CASSPRDRGYNSPLHF
TGTGCCAGCAGCCCCCGGGACAGGGGTTATAATTCACCCCTCCACTTT
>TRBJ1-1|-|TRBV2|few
CASSPTGSNTEAFF
TGTGCCAGCAGCCCGACGGGTTCGAACACTGAAGCTTTCTTT
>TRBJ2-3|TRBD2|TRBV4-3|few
CASSRGLAGGVTQYF
TGCGCCAGCAGCCGGGGACTAGCGGGAGGTGTTACGCAGTATTTT
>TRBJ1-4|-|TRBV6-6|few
CASSSTGLNEKLFF
TGTGCCAGCAGTTCGACAGGCCTTAATGAAAAACTGTTTTTT
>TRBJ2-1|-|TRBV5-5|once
CASSLGAGSTYNEQFF
TGTGCCAGCAGCTTGGGCGCGGGGAGCACCTACAATGAGCAGTTCTTC
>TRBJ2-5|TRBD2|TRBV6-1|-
CASSESGGRLQETQYF
TGTGCCAGCAGTGAAAGTGGCGGGAGGCTTCAAGAGACCCAGTACTTC
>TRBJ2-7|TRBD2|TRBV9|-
CASSGDYPYEQYF
TGTGCCAGCAGCGGGGACTACCCCTACGAGCAGTACTTC
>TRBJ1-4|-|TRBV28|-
CASSSPRTGRNEKLFF
TGTGCCAGCAGTTCACCTCGGACGGGGAGAAATGAAAAACTGTTTTTT
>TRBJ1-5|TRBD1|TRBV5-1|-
CASSFQGEVGQPQHF
TGCGCCAGCAGTTTCCAGGGGGAAGTCGGTCAGCCCCAGCATTTT
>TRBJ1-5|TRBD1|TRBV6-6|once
CASNPGTAFNQPQHF
TGTGCCAGCAATCCCGGGACAGCCTTCAATCAGCCCCAGCATTTT
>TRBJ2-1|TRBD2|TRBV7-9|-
CASRLAGGINEQFF
TGTGCCAGCAGGCTAGCGGGAGGGATCAATGAGCAGTTCTTC
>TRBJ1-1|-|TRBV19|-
CASSIVGKINTEAFF
TGTGCCAGTAGTATAGTCGGTAAAATTAACACTGAAGCTTTCTTT